This T cell receptor (beta chain) was retrieved from a study of patients and donors after allogeneic stem cell transplantation. From germline, CDR1 is SGHRS and CDR2 YFSETQ. J lost 1 base, V lost 4 bases, and 4 bases had no gene match. This CDR3 is built from 16 residues. TCRdb passed the RT-PCR reads through MiXCR, listing each CDR3 protein once. The table shows more than 150,000 distinct CDR3 sequences, with about 24% occurring only once. The chain employs TRBV5-1 and TRBJ2-2; 10 bases agree with TRBD2. What was sequenced was blood, either unsorted or a sorted T cell fraction (not recorded which). The sequence came from a human donor who was either an allogeneic HSCT recipient or a stem cell or donor lymphocyte infusion donor (not recorded which). It is not recorded whose cells these are; they may come from a transplant donor. CDR3 nucleotides: TGCGCCAGCAGCGCTAGCGGGAGTTGGAACACCGGGGAGCTGTTTTTT. Protein sequence: CASSASGSWNTGELFF.